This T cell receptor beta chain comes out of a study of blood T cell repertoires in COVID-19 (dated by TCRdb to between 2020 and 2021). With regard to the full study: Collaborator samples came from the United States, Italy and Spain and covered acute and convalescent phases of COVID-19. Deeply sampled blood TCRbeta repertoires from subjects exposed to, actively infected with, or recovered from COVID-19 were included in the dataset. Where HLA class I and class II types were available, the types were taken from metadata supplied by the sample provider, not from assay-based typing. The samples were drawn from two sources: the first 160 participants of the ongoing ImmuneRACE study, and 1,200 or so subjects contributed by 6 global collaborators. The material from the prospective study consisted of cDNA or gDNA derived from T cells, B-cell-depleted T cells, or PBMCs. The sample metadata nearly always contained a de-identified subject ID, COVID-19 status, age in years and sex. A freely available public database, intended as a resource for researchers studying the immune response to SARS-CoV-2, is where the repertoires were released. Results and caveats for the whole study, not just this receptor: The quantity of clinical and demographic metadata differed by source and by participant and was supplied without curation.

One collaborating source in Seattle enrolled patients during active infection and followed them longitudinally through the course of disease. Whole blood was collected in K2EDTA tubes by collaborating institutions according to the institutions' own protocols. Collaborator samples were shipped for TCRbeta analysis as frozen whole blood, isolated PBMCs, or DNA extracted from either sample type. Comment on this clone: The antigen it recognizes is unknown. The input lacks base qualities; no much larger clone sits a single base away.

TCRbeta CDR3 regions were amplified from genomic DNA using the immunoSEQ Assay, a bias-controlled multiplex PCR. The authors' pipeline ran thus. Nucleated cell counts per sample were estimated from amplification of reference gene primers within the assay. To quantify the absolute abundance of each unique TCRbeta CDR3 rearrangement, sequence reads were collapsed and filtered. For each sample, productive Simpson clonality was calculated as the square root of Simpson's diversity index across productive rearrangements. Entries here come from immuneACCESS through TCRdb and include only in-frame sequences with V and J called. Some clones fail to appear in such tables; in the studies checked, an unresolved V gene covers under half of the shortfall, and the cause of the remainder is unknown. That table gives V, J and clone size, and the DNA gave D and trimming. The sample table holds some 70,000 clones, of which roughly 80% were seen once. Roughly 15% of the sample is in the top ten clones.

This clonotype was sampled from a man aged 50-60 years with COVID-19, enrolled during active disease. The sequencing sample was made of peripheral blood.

The DNA is TGCGCCAGCAAACTACAGGGGGCAAGATCCCATGGCTACACCTTC. Translated, this gives CASKLQGARSHGYTF. The receptor chain draws on TRBV10-2 and TRBJ1-2; TRBD1 fits 9 bases in the junction. For this chain, trimming is 7 bases at the V end and 6 bases at the J end, and the number of junction bases without a gene match is 12. Counted from cysteine to phenylalanine, this CDR3 has 15 amino acids. Only CDR3 DNA remains: 45 bases, in frame from the first base. CDR1 is given as WSHSY and CDR2 as SAAADI, both from the germline V gene.